The T cell receptor beta chain under discussion was sequenced for a study of blood T cell repertoires in COVID-19 (dated by TCRdb to the early 2020s). With respect to the entire study: Samples covering the acute and convalescent phases of COVID-19 were provided by collaborators in the United States, Italy and Spain. The material from the prospective study consisted of cDNA or gDNA derived from T cells, B-cell-depleted T cells, or PBMCs. The dataset comprised deeply sampled blood TCRbeta repertoires from subjects exposed to, actively infected with, or recovered from COVID-19. Where available, HLA class I and class II types were obtained from metadata supplied by the sample provider rather than from assay-based typing. Samples were obtained from the ongoing ImmuneRACE study (first 160 participants) and from over 1,000 subjects provided by 6 global collaborators. A freely available public database, intended as a resource for researchers studying the immune response to SARS-CoV-2, is where the repertoires were released. A de-identified subject ID, COVID-19 status, age in years and sex were almost always included in the sample metadata.

TCRbeta CDR3 regions were amplified from genomic DNA by means of the immunoSEQ Assay, a bias-controlled multiplex PCR. Per the authors' processing: The number of nucleated cells in each sample was estimated by amplification of reference gene primers within the assay. To quantify the absolute abundance of each unique TCRbeta CDR3 rearrangement, sequence reads were collapsed and filtered. For each sample, productive Simpson clonality was calculated as the square root of Simpson's diversity index over productive rearrangements. This immuneACCESS table, as held by TCRdb, lists in-frame sequences with V and J called but not all clones. Of the missing ones, under half trace to an unresolved V gene in checked studies; the others have no known cause. That table is the source of V, J and clone size, and D and trimming were worked out from the DNA. The sample yields about 130,000 clones; roughly four fifths were counted once. The top ten clonotypes cover over 15% of the sample.

In this sample, this clone turned up a few times. Its antigen target is currently unknown. Per-base qualities were not stored, and no clone one base away is much larger. The germline ends are 7 bases apart after V is trimmed by 1 base and J by 7 bases. The germline V gene yields SGHVS for CDR1 and FQNEAQ for CDR2. The CDR3, from cysteine to phenylalanine, totals 13 residues. Only CDR3 DNA remains: 39 bases, in frame from the first base. What the research found in general, with its limitations: The quantity of clinical and demographic metadata differed by source and by participant and was supplied without curation.

Enrolling through a virtual design, the prospective study's participants ranged in age from roughly 18 to 95 years and lived across 24 United States geographic areas. Cohort assignment in the prospective study relied on participant-reported clinical history from a screening survey and a study questionnaire. ImmuneRACE Cohort 3 recovered participants were defined by two consecutive negative NP/OP PCR tests, healthcare professional clearance, or symptom resolution. Mobile phlebotomists in the prospective study collected whole blood, serum and a nasopharyngeal or oropharyngeal swab from every participant. Additional blood draws and questionnaires over an approximately 2-month period could optionally be provided by prospective study participants. Before DNA extraction, blood samples from the prospective study were shipped at room temperature or frozen.

The receptor's source is a man aged 25-45 years who had recovered from COVID-19. The sequenced material came from PBMCs or T cells enriched from blood (not recorded which). In this chain, TRBV7-8 is recombined with TRBJ1-4, with no confident D gene call. DNA sequence: TGTGCCAGCAGCTTAGGGGCGGGTGAAAAACTGTTTTTT. It is translated as CASSLGAGEKLFF.